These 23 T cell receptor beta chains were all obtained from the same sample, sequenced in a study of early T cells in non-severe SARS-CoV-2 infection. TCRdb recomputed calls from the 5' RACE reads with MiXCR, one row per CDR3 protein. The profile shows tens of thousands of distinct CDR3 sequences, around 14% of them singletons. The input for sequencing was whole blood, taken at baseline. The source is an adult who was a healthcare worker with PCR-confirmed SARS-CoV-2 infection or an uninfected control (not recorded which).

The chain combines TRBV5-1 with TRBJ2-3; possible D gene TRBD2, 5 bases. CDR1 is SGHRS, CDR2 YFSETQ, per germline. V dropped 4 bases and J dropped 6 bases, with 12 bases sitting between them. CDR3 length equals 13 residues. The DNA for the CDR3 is TGCGCCAGCAGCCCGGACTGGGCGGATACGCAGTATTTT. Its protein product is CASSPDWADTQYF.

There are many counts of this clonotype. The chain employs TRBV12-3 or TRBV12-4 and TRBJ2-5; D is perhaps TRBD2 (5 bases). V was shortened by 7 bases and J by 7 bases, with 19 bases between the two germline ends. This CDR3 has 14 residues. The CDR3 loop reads CASTTPSPEGTQYF. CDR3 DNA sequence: TGTGCCAGCACAACCCCCAGCCCTGAGGGGACCCAGTACTTC.

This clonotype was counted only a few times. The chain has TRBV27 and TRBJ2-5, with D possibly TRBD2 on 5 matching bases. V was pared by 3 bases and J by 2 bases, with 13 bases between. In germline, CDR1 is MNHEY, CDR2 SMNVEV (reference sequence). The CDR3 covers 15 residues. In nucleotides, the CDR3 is TGTGCCAGCAGTTTTGCTGGACTGAGACAAGAGACCCAGTACTTC. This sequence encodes CASSFAGLRQETQYF.

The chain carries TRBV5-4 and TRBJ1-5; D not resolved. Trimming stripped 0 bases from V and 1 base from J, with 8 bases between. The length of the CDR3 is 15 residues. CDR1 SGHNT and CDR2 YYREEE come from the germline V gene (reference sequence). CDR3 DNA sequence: TGTGCCAGCAGCTTGGAGCCGAACAGCAATCAGCCCCAGCATTTT. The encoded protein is CASSLEPNSNQPQHF.

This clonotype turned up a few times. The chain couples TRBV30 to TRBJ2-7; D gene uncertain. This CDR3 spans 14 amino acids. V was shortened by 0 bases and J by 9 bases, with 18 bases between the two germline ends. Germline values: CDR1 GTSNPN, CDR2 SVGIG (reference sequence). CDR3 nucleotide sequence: TGTGCCTGGAGTGTACAGAGGAATATAATGCGGCAGTACTTC. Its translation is CAWSVQRNIMRQYF.

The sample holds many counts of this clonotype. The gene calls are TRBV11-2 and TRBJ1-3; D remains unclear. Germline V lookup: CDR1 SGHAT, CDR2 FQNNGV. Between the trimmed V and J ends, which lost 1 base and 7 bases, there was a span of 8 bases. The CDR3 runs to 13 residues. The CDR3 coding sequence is TGTGCCAGCAGCTTAGTTACAAGCAACACCATATATTTT. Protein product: CASSLVTSNTIYF. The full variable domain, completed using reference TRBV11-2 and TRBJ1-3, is EAGVAQSPRYKIIEKRQSVAFWCNPISGHATLYWYQQILGQGPKLLIQFQNNGVVDDSQLPKDRFSAERLKGVDSTLKIQPAKLEDSAVYLCASSLVTSNTIYFGEGSWLTVV.

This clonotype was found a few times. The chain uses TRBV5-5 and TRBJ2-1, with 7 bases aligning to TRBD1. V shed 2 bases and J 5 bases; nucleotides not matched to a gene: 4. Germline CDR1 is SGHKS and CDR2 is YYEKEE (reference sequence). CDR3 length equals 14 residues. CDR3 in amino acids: CASSLRDRNNEQFF. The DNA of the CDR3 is TGTGCCAGCAGCTTAAGGGACAGAAACAATGAGCAGTTCTTC.

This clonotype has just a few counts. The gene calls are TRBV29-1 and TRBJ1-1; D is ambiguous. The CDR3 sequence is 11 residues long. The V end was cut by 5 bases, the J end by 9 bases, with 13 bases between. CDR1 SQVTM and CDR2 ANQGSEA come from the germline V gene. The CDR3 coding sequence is TGCAGCGTTCACCCGGCAGCTAAAGCTTTCTTT. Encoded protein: CSVHPAAKAFF.

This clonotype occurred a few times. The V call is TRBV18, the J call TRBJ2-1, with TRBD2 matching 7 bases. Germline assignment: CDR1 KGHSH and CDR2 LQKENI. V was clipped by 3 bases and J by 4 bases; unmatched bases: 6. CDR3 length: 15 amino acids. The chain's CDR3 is CASSPYSGEYNEQFF. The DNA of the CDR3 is TGTGCCAGCTCACCCTACAGCGGGGAGTACAATGAGCAGTTCTTC.

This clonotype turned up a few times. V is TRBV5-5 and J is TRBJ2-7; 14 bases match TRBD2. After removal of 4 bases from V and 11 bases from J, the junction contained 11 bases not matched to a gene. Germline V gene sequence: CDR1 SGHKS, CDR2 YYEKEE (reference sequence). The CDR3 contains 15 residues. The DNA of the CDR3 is TGTGCCAGCAGCCCGGAGCCGGGACTAGCGGGAGAAAAGTACTTC. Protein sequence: CASSPEPGLAGEKYF.

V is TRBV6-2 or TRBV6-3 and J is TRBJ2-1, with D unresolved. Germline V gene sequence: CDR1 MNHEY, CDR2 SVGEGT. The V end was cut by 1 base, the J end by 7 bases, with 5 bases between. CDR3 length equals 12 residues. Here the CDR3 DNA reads TGTGCCAGCAGTTACTATAAGAATGAGCAGTTCTTC. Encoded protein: CASSYYKNEQFF.

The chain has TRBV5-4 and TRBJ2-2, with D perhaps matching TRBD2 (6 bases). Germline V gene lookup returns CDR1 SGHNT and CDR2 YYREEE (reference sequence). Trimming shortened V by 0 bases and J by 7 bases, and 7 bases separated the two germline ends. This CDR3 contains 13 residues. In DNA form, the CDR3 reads TGTGCCAGCAGCTTGGGCGGGGACGGGGAGCTGTTTTTT. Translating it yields CASSLGGDGELFF.

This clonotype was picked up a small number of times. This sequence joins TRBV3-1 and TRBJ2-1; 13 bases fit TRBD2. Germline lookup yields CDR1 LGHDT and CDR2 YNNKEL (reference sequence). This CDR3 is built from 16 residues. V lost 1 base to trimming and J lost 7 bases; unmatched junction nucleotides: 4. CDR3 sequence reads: CASSQGTGLAGNEQFF. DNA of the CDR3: TGTGCCAGCAGCCAAGGTACGGGACTAGCGGGAAATGAGCAGTTCTTC.

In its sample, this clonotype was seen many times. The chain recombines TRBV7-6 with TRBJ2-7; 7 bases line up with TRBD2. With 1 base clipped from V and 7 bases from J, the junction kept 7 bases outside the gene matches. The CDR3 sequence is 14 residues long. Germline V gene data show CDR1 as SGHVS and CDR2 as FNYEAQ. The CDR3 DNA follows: TGTGCCAGCAGCTTAGTTTACTGGGAGGGGGAGCAGTACTTC. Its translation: CASSLVYWEGEQYF.

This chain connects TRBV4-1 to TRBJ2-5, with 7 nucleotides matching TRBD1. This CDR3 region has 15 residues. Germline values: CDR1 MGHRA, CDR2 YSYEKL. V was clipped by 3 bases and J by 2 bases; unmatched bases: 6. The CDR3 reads CASSHPGQFQETQYF. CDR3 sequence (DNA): TGCGCCAGCAGCCACCCGGGACAGTTTCAAGAGACCCAGTACTTC.

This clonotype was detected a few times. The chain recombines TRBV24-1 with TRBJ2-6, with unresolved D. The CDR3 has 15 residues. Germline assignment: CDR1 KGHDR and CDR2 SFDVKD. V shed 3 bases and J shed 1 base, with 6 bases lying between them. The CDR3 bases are TGTGCCACCAGTGATCCGCGTTCTGGGGCCAACGTCCTGACTTTC. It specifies CATSDPRSGANVLTF.

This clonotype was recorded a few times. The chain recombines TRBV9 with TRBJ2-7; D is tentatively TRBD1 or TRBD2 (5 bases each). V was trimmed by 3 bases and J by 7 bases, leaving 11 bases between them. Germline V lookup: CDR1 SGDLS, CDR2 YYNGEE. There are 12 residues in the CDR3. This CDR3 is CASSDGTGEQYF. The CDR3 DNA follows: TGTGCCAGCAGCGACGGGACGGGAGAGCAGTACTTC.

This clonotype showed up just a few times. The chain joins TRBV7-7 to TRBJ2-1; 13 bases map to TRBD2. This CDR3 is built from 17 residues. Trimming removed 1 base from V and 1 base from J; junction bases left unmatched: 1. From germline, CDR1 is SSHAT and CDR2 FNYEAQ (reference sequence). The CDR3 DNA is TGTGCCAGCAGCTTAGGACTAGCGGGAGGATCCTACAATGAGCAGTTCTTC. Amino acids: CASSLGLAGGSYNEQFF.

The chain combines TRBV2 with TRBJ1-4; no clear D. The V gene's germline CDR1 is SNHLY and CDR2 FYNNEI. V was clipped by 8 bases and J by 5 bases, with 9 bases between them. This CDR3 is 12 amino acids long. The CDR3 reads CASLQINEKLFF. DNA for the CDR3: TGTGCCAGCTTACAGATAAATGAAAAACTGTTTTTT.

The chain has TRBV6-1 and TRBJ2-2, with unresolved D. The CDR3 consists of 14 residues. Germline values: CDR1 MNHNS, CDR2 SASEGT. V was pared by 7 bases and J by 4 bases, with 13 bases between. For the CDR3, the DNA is TGTGCCAGCACCTCGGACGGATTCACCGGGGAGCTGTTTTTT. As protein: CASTSDGFTGELFF.

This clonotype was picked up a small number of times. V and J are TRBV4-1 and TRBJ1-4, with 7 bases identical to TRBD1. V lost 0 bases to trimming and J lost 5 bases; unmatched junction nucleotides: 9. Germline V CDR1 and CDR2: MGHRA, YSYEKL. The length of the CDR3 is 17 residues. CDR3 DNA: TGCGCCAGCAGCCAAGATAAAGAGAGGGGGCGAAATGAAAAACTGTTTTTT. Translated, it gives CASSQDKERGRNEKLFF.

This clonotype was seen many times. CDR3 DNA: TGTGCCAGCAGCTTGCAGTCGGTCTCCTACGAGCAGTACTTC. Its translation: CASSLQSVSYEQYF. V is TRBV5-4 and J is TRBJ2-7; D is unresolved. Germline CDR1 is SGHNT and CDR2 is YYREEE (reference sequence). The CDR3 has 14 amino acids. Trimming left V 1 base short and J 0 bases short, with 8 bases between.

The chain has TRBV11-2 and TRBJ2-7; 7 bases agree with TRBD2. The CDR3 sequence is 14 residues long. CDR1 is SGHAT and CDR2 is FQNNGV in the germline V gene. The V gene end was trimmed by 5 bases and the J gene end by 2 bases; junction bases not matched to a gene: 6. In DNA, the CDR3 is TGTGCCAGCAGCCCCGGGACTAAGACCTACGAGCAGTACTTC. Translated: CASSPGTKTYEQYF. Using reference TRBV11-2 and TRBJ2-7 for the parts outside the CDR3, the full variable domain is EAGVAQSPRYKIIEKRQSVAFWCNPISGHATLYWYQQILGQGPKLLIQFQNNGVVDDSQLPKDRFSAERLKGVDSTLKIQPAKLEDSAVYLCASSPGTKTYEQYFGPGTRLTVT.